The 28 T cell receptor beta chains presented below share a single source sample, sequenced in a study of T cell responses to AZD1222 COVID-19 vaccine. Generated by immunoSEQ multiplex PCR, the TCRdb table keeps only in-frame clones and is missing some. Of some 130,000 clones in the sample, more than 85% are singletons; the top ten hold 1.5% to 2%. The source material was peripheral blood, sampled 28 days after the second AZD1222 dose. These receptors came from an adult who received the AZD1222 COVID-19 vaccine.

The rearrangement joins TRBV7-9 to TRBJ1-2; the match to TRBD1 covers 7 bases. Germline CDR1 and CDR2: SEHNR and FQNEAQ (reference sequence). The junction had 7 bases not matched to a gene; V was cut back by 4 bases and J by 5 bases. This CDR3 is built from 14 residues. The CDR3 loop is CASSSDRFPYGYTF. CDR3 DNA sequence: TGTGCCAGCAGCTCGGACAGGTTCCCTTATGGCTACACCTTC.

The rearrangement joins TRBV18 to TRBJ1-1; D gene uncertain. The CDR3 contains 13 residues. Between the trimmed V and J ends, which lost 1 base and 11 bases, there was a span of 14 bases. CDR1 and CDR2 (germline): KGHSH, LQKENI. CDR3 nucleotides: TGTGCCAGCTCACCACGCGTCGGACTCGGGGCTTTCTTT. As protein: CASSPRVGLGAFF.

The CDR3 DNA follows: TGCGCCAGCAGCTTCCAGGGGGCCTTCGCTGGAAACACCATATATTTT. Translating it yields CASSFQGAFAGNTIYF. This chain links TRBV5-1 with TRBJ1-3; 8 positions agree with TRBD1. This CDR3 comprises 16 residues. CDR1 is SGHRS, CDR2 YFSETQ, per germline. The V segment lost 2 bases and the J segment 2 bases; nucleotides outside the gene matches: 6.

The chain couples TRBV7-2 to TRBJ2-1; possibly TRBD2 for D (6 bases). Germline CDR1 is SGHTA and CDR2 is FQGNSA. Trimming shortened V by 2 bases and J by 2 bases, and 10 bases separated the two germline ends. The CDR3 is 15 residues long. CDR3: CASSLPGLPYNEQFF. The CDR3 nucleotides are TGTGCCAGCAGCTTACCGGGACTTCCCTACAATGAGCAGTTCTTC.

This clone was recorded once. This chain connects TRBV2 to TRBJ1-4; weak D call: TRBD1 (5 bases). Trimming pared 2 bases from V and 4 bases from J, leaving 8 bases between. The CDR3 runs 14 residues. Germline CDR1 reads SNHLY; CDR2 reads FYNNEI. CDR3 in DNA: TGTGCCAGCAGTGAACAGGGCATTAATGAAAAACTGTTTTTT. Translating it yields CASSEQGINEKLFF.

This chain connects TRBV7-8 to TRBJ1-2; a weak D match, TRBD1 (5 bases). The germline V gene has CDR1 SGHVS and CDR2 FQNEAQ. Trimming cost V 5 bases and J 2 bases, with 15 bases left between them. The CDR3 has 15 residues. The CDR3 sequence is CASSRIIRDNYGYTF. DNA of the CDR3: TGTGCCAGCAGCCGCATCATCCGGGACAACTATGGCTACACCTTC.

The CDR3 coding sequence is TGTGCCAGCAGTTTATTTGGGGGGGCAGGTAACTATGGCTACACCTTC. Translation: CASSLFGGAGNYGYTF. V is TRBV27 and J is TRBJ1-2; tentatively, D is TRBD1 (6 bases). Germline assignment: CDR1 MNHEY and CDR2 SMNVEV (reference sequence). Trimming pared 1 base from V and 1 base from J, leaving 13 bases between. This CDR3 contains 16 residues.

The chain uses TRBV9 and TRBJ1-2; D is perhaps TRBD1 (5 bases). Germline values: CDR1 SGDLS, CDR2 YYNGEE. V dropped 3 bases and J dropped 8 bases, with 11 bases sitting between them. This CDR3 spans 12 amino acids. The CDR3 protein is CASSEIYRGYTF. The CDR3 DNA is TGTGCCAGCAGCGAGATATACAGGGGCTACACCTTC.

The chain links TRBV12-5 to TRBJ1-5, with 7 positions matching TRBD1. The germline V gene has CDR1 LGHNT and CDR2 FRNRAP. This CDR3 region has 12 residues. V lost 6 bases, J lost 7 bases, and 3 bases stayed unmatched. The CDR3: CASGTGRQPQHF. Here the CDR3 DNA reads TGTGCTAGTGGGACAGGGAGGCAGCCCCAGCATTTT.

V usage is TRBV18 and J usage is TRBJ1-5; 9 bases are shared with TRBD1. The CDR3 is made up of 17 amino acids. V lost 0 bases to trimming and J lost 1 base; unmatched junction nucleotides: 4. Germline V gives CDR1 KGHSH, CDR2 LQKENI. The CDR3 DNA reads TGTGCCAGCTCACCACCGGGACAGGGAGCGAGCAATCAGCCCCAGCATTTT. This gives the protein CASSPPGQGASNQPQHF.

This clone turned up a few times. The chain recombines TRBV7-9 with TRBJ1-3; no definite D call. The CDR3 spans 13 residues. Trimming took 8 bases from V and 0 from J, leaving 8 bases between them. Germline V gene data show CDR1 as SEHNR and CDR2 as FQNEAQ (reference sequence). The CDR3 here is CASEQSSGNTIYF. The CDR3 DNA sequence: TGTGCCAGCGAGCAGAGCTCTGGAAACACCATATATTTT. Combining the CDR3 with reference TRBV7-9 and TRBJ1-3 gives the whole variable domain DTGVSQNPRHKITKRGQNVTFRCDPISEHNRLYWYRQTLGQGPEFLTYFQNEAQLEKSRLLSDRFSAERPKGSFSTLEIQRTEQGDSAMYLCASEQSSGNTIYFGEGSWLTVV.

CDR3 sequence reads: CAWRTTNTGELFF. The DNA for the CDR3 is TGTGCCTGGAGGACCACGAACACCGGGGAGCTGTTTTTT. The chain is built from TRBV6-5 and TRBJ2-2; TRBD2 might be the D (5 bases). Germline V lookup: CDR1 MNHEY, CDR2 SVGAGI. Deletions cut 11 bases from V and 0 bases from J, with 10 bases between. CDR3 size: 13 residues.

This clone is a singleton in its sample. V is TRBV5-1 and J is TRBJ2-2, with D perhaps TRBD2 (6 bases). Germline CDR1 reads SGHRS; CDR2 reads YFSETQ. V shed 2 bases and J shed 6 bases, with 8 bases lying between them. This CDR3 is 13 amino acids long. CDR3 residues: CASSFRDSGELFF. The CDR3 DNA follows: TGCGCCAGCAGCTTTCGGGACTCCGGGGAGCTGTTTTTT.

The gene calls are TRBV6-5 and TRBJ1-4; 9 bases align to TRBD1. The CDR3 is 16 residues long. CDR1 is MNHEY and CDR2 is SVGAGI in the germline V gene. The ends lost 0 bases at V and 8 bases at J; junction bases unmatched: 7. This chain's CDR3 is CASSYSNRGLEEKLFF. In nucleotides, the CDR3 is TGTGCCAGCAGTTACTCGAACAGGGGGCTTGAGGAAAAACTGTTTTTT.

CDR3 nucleotide sequence: TGTGCCAGCAGCGGACTAGCGAAAGAGACCCAGTACTTC. Residues: CASSGLAKETQYF. V is TRBV9 and J is TRBJ2-5; 8 bases align to TRBD2. The CDR3 runs 13 residues. CDR1 and CDR2 from the germline V gene are SGDLS and YYNGEE. V was clipped by 3 bases and J by 3 bases; unmatched bases: 1. The complete variable domain, with remaining parts taken from reference TRBV9 and TRBJ2-5, reads DSGVTQTPKHLITATGQRVTLRCSPRSGDLSVYWYQQSLDQGLQFLIQYYNGEERAKGNILERFSAQQFPDLHSELNLSSLELGDSALYFCASSGLAKETQYFGPGTRLLVL.

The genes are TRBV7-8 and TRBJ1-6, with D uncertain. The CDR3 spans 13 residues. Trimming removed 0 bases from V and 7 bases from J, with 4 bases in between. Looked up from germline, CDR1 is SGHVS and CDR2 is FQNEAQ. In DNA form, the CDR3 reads TGTGCCAGCAGCTTAGCGGGGAATTCACCCCTCCACTTT. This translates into CASSLAGNSPLHF.

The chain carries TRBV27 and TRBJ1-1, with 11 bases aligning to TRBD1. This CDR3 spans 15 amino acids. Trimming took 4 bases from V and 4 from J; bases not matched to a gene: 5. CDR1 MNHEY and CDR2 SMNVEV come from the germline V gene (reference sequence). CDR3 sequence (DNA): TGTGCCAGCAGTTCGCGGACAGGGGGCTCCACTGAAGCTTTCTTT. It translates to CASSSRTGGSTEAFF.

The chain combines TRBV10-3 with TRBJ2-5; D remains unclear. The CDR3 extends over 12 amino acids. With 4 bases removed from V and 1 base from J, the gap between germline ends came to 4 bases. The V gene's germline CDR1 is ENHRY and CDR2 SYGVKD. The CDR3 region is CAISGSQETQYF. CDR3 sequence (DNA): TGTGCCATCAGTGGGTCCCAAGAGACCCAGTACTTC.

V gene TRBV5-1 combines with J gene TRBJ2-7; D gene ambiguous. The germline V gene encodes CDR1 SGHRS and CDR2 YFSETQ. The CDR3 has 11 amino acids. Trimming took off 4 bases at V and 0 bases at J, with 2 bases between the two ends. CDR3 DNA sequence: TGCGCCAGCAGCACCTCCTACGAGCAGTACTTC. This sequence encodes CASSTSYEQYF.

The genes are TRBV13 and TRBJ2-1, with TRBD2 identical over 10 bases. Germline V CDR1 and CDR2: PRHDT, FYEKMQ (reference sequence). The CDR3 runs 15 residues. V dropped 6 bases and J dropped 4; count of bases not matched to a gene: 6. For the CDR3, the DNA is TGTGCCAGCAGTTCGGGACTAGCGTTTTACAATGAGCAGTTCTTC. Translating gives CASSSGLAFYNEQFF.

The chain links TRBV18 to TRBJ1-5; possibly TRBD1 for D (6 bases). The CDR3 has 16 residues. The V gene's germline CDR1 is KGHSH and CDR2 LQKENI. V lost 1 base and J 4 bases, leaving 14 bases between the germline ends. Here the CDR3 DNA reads TGTGCCAGCTCACCACTTCCGACAGGCAGTAATCAGCCCCAGCATTTT. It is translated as CASSPLPTGSNQPQHF.

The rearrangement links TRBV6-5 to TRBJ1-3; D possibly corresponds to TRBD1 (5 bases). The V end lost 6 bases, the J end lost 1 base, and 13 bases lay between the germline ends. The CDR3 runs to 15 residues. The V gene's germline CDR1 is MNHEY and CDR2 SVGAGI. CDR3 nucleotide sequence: TGTGCCAGCAGGGCATACGGGGGATCTGGAAACACCATATATTTT. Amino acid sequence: CASRAYGGSGNTIYF.

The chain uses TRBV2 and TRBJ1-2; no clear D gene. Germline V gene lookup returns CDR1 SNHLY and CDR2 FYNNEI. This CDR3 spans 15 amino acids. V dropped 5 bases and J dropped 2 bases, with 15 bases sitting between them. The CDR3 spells CASSKRGDLNYGYTF. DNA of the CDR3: TGTGCCAGCAGTAAGCGGGGAGATTTGAACTATGGCTACACCTTC.

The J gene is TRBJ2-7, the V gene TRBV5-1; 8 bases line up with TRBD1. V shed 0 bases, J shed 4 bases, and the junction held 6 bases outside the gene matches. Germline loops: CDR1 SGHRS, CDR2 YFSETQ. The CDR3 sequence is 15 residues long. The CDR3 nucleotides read TGCGCCAGCAGCTTGGCCCCGGACAGGGAATACGAGCAGTACTTC. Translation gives CASSLAPDREYEQYF.

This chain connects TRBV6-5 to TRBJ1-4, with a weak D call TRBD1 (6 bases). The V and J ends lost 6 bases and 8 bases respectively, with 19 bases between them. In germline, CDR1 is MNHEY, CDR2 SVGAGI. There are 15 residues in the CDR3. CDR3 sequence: CASRPTDRLVEKLFF. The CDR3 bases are TGTGCCAGCAGGCCTACGGACAGACTTGTGGAAAAACTGTTTTTT.

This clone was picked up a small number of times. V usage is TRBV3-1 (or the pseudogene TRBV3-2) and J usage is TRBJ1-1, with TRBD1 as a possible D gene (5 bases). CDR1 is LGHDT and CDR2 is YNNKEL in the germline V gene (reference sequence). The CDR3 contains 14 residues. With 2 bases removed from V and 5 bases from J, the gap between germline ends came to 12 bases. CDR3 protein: CASSQQGFETEAFF. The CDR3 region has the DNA TGTGCCAGCAGCCAACAGGGCTTCGAGACTGAAGCTTTCTTT.

In nucleotides, the CDR3 is TGTGCCAGCAGCGAGCCGGGACAGGGCACAGATACGCAGTATTTT. Translated, it gives CASSEPGQGTDTQYF. V and J are TRBV7-9 and TRBJ2-3, with 8 nucleotides matching TRBD1. With 5 bases clipped from V and 1 base from J, the junction kept 5 bases outside the gene matches. Germline V gene lookup returns CDR1 SEHNR and CDR2 FQNEAQ (reference sequence). This CDR3 comprises 15 residues. Full variable domain (rest looked up from reference TRBV7-9 and TRBJ2-3): DTGVSQNPRHKITKRGQNVTFRCDPISEHNRLYWYRQTLGQGPEFLTYFQNEAQLEKSRLLSDRFSAERPKGSFSTLEIQRTEQGDSAMYLCASSEPGQGTDTQYFGPGTRLTVL.

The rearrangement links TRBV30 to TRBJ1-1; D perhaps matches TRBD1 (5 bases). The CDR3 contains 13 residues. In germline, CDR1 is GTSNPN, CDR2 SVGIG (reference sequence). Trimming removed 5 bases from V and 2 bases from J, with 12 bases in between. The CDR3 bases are TGTGCCTGGGGAGGGGTGTCCAACACTGAAGCTTTCTTT. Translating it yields CAWGGVSNTEAFF.